A selection of T cell receptor beta chains follows, all from one sample in a study of spatial heterogeneity in lung cancer. MiXCR, run by TCRdb on the 5' RACE reads, gives a single entry per CDR3 protein. The sample includes 110,000 or so distinct CDR3 sequences, 11% seen only once; the top ten take 20% to 25%. The starting material was PBMCs, obtained at follow-up. Receptor source: a female donor with early-stage non-small cell lung cancer. Both conserved end residues are part of each CDR3. The D gene is left open where the match is weak. Some rows mark clone size as missing; the rest say once, few, many or name a class of expanded clone.

J gene | D gene | V gene | clone size | CDR3 DNA | CDR3 protein
TRBJ2-1 | . | TRBV7-2 | medium-sized | TGTGCCAGCAGCTTAGGAGTCGGCAATGAGCAGTTCTTC | CASSLGVGNEQFF
TRBJ2-5 | . | TRBV29-1 | many | TGCAGCGTTGGTCCTACCCAAGAGACCCAGTACTTC | CSVGPTQETQYF
TRBJ2-7 | . | TRBV6-2/TRBV6-3 | few | TGTGCCAGCAGATCCGACCAAGCTCCCTACGAGCAGTACTTC | CASRSDQAPYEQYF
TRBJ2-7 | TRBD2 | TRBV28 | . | TGTGCCAGCAGTTCCTCTAGCGGGAGATTCGAGCAGTACTTC | CASSSSSGRFEQYF
TRBJ2-7 | TRBD2 | TRBV20-1 | . | TGCAGTGCTAGAGAGCTACGTCTAGCGGTATTCGAGCAGTACTTC | CSARELRLAVFEQYF
TRBJ2-1 | . | TRBV7-8 | many | TGTGCCAGCAGCTCGACCAAAAGCTCCTACAATGAGCAGTTCTTC | CASSSTKSSYNEQFF
TRBJ2-1 | . | TRBV11-3 | . | TGTGCCAGCAGCTCTCCAATTTATAATGAGCAGTTCTTC | CASSSPIYNEQFF
TRBJ1-1 | . | TRBV28 | few | TGTGCCAGCAGTTTATTGGAGGGGGGAGCTTTCTTT | CASSLLEGGAFF
TRBJ2-5 | . | TRBV14 | . | TGTGCCAGCAGCCAAGGCCTTCTCCGAGCGACGGCGACGCACTTC | CASSQGLLRATATHF
TRBJ1-6 | . | TRBV20-1 | few | TGCAGTGCCCCACTGCACAGGGAAACCTCTTTT | CSAPLHRETSF
TRBJ2-5 | TRBD2 | TRBV7-3 | few | TGTGCCAGCAGCTTAATGGGGACTAGTACCGAGACCCAGTACTTC | CASSLMGTSTETQYF
TRBJ1-2 | . | TRBV11-2 | . | TGTGCCAGCAGCTTAGAGGGAGATGGCTACACCTTC | CASSLEGDGYTF
TRBJ1-2 | TRBD1 | TRBV18 | many | TGTGCCAGCTCACCATATGGGACAGACTATGGCTACACCTTC | CASSPYGTDYGYTF
TRBJ1-2 | . | TRBV6-2/TRBV6-3 | . | TGTGCCAGCAGTTACCCCGGGACGATTCTCTATGGCTACACCTTC | CASSYPGTILYGYTF
TRBJ2-1 | . | TRBV19 | . | TGTGCCAGTATGAGAGGCCCGTACAATGAGCAGTTCTTC | CASMRGPYNEQFF
TRBJ2-5 | . | TRBV24-1 | many | TGTGCCACCAGTGATTTTGGGGAGCTCCAGTACTTC | CATSDFGELQYF
TRBJ2-7 | TRBD2 | TRBV10-1 | once | TGCGCCAGCAGTGGATCCGGGACTAGCGGTAACGAGCAGTACTTC | CASSGSGTSGNEQYF
TRBJ1-1 | . | TRBV12-3/TRBV12-4 | many | TGTGCCAGCAGTTTGCAATTCAGCACTGAAGCTTTCTTT | CASSLQFSTEAFF
TRBJ2-3 | TRBD2 | TRBV7-3 | . | TGTGCCAGCAGCGAACACCTAGCGGGAGCCGGAGATACGCAGTATTTT | CASSEHLAGAGDTQYF
TRBJ2-5 | TRBD2 | TRBV19 | few | TGTGCCAGTAGTATCCTCCTACTAGCGGGAGGGAAAGAGACCCAGTACTTC | CASSILLLAGGKETQYF
TRBJ1-1 | . | TRBV12-3/TRBV12-4 | many | TGTGCCAGTAGTGGGCTAGGAAGGACTGAAGCTTTCTTT | CASSGLGRTEAFF
TRBJ2-1 | . | TRBV3-2 | . | TGTGCCAGCAGCCAGGGGCCGATCCCCTACAATGAGCAGTTCTTC | CASSQGPIPYNEQFF
TRBJ1-5 | . | TRBV4-2 | . | TGTGCCAGCAGCCAAGGTTACTTCTCAGAGCCCCAGCATTTT | CASSQGYFSEPQHF
TRBJ2-1 | . | TRBV24-1 | few | TGTGCCACCAGTGAAGCCCCGGGACGGGGAGGATACAATGAGCAGTTCTTC | CATSEAPGRGGYNEQFF
TRBJ2-2 | TRBD2 | TRBV25-1 | . | TGTGCCAGCAGTGAACAGGGGCTAGCGGGCACCGGGGAGCTGTTTTTT | CASSEQGLAGTGELFF
TRBJ2-3 | . | TRBV4-1 | many | TGCGCCAGCAGCCAAGGAACAATTACCCGTCGCACAGATACGCAGTATTTT | CASSQGTITRRTDTQYF
TRBJ2-6 | TRBD2 | TRBV12-3/TRBV12-4 | . | TGTGCCAGCAGTTTACCTAGCGGGAGACCCGGGGCCAACGTCCTGACTTTC | CASSLPSGRPGANVLTF
TRBJ2-5 | TRBD1 | TRBV6-5 | many | TGTGCCAGCGGACAGGGATTATGGGAGACCCAGTACTTC | CASGQGLWETQYF
TRBJ2-5 | TRBD2 | TRBV28 | few | TGTGCCAGCAGTTTATGGGGGGGGACTAGCGGGTTGGACCAAGAGACCCAGTACTTC | CASSLWGGTSGLDQETQYF
TRBJ2-1 | . | TRBV3-1 | many | TGTGCCAGCAGCATTCAAAAGGAGCAGTTCTTC | CASSIQKEQFF
TRBJ2-5 | . | TRBV6-5 | few | TGTGCCAGCAGTGCCGAGGGCTCGACCCAGTACTTC | CASSAEGSTQYF
TRBJ2-3 | . | TRBV20-1 | . | TGCAGTGCCCGAGCATGGAGCACAGATACGCAGTATTTT | CSARAWSTDTQYF
TRBJ2-7 | TRBD2 | TRBV10-3 | few | TGTGCCATCAGTGACCCATCACTAGCGGGAGGCCTGGGCGAGCAGTACTTC | CAISDPSLAGGLGEQYF
TRBJ2-3 | TRBD1 | TRBV19 | few | TGTGCCAGTATCTCTAGGACAGGGAGCACAGATACGCAGTATTTT | CASISRTGSTDTQYF
TRBJ2-5 | . | TRBV5-1 | . | TGCGCCAGCAGCTTGGACGTGGGGGCGTTTCAAGAGACCCAGTACTTC | CASSLDVGAFQETQYF
TRBJ2-5 | . | TRBV29-1 | . | TGCAGCGTTGAGGGCAGGATAGGAAAGACCCAGTACTTC | CSVEGRIGKTQYF
TRBJ2-5 | . | TRBV5-1 | few | TGCGCCAGCAGCTTCGCATCCGGTTGGGAGACCCAGTACTTC | CASSFASGWETQYF
TRBJ1-1 | . | TRBV28 | . | TGTGCCAGCAACTTGGGTGGTCGGATGAACACTGAAGCTTTCTTT | CASNLGGRMNTEAFF
TRBJ2-4 | TRBD2 | TRBV12-3/TRBV12-4 | many | TGTGCCAGCAGTCCTCGACTAGCGGGTAAAAACATTCAGTACTTC | CASSPRLAGKNIQYF
TRBJ2-7 | . | TRBV20-1 | few | TGCAGTGCTAGTCTAAGGCGGGGAGCGGGCGAGCAGTACTTC | CSASLRRGAGEQYF
TRBJ1-4 | . | TRBV18 | . | TGTGCCAGCTCACCTTCCAGTAGCCGGAGAGGACGTGAAAAACTGTTTTTT | CASSPSSSRRGREKLFF
TRBJ2-4 | TRBD1 | TRBV19 | . | TGTGCCAGTAGTATAGGACAGGGAGCGGCCAAAAACATTCAGTACTTC | CASSIGQGAAKNIQYF
TRBJ2-4 | TRBD1 | TRBV7-9 | many | TGTGCCAGCAGCGCTCTCCCGGGCAGGGGGCTCTACCAAGCCAAAAACATTCAGTACTTC | CASSALPGRGLYQAKNIQYF
TRBJ2-5 | . | TRBV9 | few | TGTGCCAGCAGCGTAGGGGGAGACGAGACCCAGTACTTC | CASSVGGDETQYF
TRBJ2-3 | . | TRBV21-1 | many | TGTGCCAGCAGCAAAGATCGCTCTAAGGGCACAGATACGCAGTATTTT | CASSKDRSKGTDTQYF
TRBJ2-6 | TRBD1 | TRBV5-1 | many | TGCGCCAGCAGCTTGTGGGGTTGGGGACAGGACTCTGGGGCCAACGTCCTGACTTTC | CASSLWGWGQDSGANVLTF
TRBJ2-5 | TRBD2 | TRBV27 | . | TGTGCCAGCAGTTTGAAAAGCGGGAGGTACCAAGAGACCCAGTACTTC | CASSLKSGRYQETQYF
TRBJ2-5 | TRBD2 | TRBV10-3 | . | TGTGCCATCAGTGCCTCGGGAGGGCTAGAGACCCAGTACTTC | CAISASGGLETQYF
TRBJ1-1 | . | TRBV3-1 | many | TGTGCCAGCAGCCGGGGGGACACTGAAGCTTTCTTT | CASSRGDTEAFF
TRBJ2-2 | TRBD2 | TRBV3-1 | few | TGTGCCAGCAGCCGAACTAGCGTGAGCACCGGGGAGCTGTTTTTT | CASSRTSVSTGELFF
TRBJ2-1 | TRBD2 | TRBV4-2 | . | TGTGCCAGCAGCCAAGGGTTGGGACTAGCGGGATACAATGAGCAGTTCTTC | CASSQGLGLAGYNEQFF
TRBJ2-1 | . | TRBV6-5 | many | TGTGCCAGCAGTAGGGCAGGTCGGAATGAGCAGTTCTTC | CASSRAGRNEQFF
TRBJ1-3 | . | TRBV28 | few | TGTGCCAGCAATGTCAACTCTGGAAACACCATATATTTT | CASNVNSGNTIYF
TRBJ1-4 | TRBD1 | TRBV5-4 | . | TGTGCCAGCAGCCGGGACAGGGAGGAAAAACTGTTTTTT | CASSRDREEKLFF
TRBJ1-2 | . | TRBV6-5 | . | TGTGCCAGCAGTTACACGGCCCAGAACTATGGCTACACCTTC | CASSYTAQNYGYTF